This TCR beta chain emerged from a study of cytomegalovirus exposure and HLA in healthy donors. Study overall: Earlier, fewer than 140 million unique TCR beta sequences were recovered from 170 million or so T cells by an analysis.

CDR1 and CDR2 (germline): MNHNS, SASEGT. The CDR3 sequence is 13 residues long. V gave up 6 bases and J gave up 7 bases; unmatched junction bases: 6. Primers: 60 Vbeta forward and 13 Jbeta reverse. Clones were read by immunoSEQ multiplex PCR, and TCRdb kept only the in-frame ones, dropping some. The repertoire has roughly 140,000 clones, approximately 78% of them found once; the top ten carry less than 3%. The specimen sequenced was PBMCs. The chain joins TRBV6-1 to TRBJ1-3; the match to TRBD1 covers 7 bases. This receptor was taken from a woman aged 18-29 years in good health and CMV-seropositive. The CDR3 protein is CASRTTGRNTIYF. The CDR3 DNA follows: TGTGCCAGCAGAACGACAGGGAGGAACACCATATATTTT.